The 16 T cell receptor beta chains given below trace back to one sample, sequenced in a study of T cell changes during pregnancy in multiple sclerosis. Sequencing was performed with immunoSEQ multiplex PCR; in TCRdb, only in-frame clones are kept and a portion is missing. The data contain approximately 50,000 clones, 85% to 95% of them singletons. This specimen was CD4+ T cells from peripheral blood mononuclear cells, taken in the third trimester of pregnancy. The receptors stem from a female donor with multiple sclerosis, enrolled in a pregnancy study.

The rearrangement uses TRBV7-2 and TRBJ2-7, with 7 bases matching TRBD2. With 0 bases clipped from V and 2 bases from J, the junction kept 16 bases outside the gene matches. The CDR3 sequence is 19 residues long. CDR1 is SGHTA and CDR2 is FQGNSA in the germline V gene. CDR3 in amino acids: CASSLASPFRSGVTYEQYF. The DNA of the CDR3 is TGTGCCAGCAGCTTAGCGAGCCCCTTTCGGAGCGGGGTTACCTACGAGCAGTACTTC.

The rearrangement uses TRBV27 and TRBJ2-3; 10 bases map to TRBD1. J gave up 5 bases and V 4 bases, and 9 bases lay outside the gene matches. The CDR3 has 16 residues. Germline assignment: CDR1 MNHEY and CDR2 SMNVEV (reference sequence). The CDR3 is CASSSPWTGGVDTQYF. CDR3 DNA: TGTGCCAGCAGTTCCCCATGGACAGGGGGAGTAGATACGCAGTATTTT.

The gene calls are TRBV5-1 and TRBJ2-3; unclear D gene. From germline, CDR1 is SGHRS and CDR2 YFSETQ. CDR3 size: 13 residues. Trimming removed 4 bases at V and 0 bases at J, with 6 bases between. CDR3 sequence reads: CASSSTSTDTQYF. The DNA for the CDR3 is TGCGCCAGCAGCAGCACTAGCACAGATACGCAGTATTTT.

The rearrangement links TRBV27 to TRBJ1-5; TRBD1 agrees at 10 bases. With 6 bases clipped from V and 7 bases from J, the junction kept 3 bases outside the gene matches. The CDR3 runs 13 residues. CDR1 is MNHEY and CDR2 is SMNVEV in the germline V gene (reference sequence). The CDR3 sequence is CASRLTGGQPQHF. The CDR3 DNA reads TGTGCCAGCAGATTGACAGGGGGCCAGCCCCAGCATTTT.

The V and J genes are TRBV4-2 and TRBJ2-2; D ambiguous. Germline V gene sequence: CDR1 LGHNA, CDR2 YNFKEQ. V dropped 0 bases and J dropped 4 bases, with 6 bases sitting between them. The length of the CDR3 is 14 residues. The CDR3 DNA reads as TGTGCCAGCAGCCAAGATGGCCCCACCGGGGAGCTGTTTTTT. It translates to CASSQDGPTGELFF.

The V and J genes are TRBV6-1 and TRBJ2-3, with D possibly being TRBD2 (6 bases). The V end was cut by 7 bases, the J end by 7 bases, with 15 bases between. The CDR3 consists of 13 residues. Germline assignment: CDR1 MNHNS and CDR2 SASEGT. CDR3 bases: TGTGCCAGCAATATCGGGAGAACAAATACGCAGTATTTT. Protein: CASNIGRTNTQYF.

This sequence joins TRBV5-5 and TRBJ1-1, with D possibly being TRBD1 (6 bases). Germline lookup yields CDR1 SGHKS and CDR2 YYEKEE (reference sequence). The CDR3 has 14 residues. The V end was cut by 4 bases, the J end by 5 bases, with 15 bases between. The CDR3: CASSGRGAKTEAFF. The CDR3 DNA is TGTGCCAGCAGCGGGCGGGGGGCGAAAACTGAAGCTTTCTTT.

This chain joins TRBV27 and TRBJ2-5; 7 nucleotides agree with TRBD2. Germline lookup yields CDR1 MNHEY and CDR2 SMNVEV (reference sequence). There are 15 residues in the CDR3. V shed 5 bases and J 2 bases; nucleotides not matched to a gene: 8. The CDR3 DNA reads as TGTGCCAGCAGTGTTGTCGGGGACTATCAAGAGACCCAGTACTTC. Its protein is CASSVVGDYQETQYF.

The CDR3 sequence: CAWSRTNSNQPQHF. The CDR3 DNA reads TGTGCCTGGAGTCGGACAAACAGCAATCAGCCCCAGCATTTT. This chain uses TRBV30 with TRBJ1-5; D possibly corresponds to TRBD1 (5 bases). Deletions cut 2 bases from V and 1 base from J, with 9 bases between. The CDR3 spans 14 residues. Germline assignment: CDR1 GTSNPN and CDR2 SVGIG (reference sequence).

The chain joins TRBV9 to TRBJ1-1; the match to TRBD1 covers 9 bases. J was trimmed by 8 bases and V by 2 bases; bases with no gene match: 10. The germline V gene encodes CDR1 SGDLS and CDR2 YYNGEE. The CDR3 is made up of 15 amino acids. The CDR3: CASSVGGQGLAEAFF. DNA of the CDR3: TGTGCCAGCAGCGTTGGGGGACAGGGCCTAGCGGAAGCTTTCTTT.

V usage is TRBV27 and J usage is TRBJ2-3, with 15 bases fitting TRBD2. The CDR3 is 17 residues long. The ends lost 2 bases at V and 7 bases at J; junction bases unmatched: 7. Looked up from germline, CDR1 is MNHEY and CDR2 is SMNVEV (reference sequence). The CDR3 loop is CASSLTGLAGGQNTQYF. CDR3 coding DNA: TGTGCCAGCAGTTTAACCGGACTAGCGGGAGGGCAAAATACGCAGTATTTT.

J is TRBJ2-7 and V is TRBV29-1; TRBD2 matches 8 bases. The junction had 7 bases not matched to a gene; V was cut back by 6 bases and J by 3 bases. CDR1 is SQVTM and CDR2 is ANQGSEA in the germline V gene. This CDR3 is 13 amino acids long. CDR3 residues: CSVGGSGNYEQYF. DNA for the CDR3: TGCAGCGTGGGGGGTAGCGGGAACTACGAGCAGTACTTC.

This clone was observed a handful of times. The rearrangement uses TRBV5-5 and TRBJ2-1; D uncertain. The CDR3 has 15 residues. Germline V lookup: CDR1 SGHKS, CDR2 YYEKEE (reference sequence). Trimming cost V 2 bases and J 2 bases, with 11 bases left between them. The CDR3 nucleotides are TGTGCCAGCAGCTTCTCACCCGACACCTACAATGAGCAGTTCTTC. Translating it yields CASSFSPDTYNEQFF.

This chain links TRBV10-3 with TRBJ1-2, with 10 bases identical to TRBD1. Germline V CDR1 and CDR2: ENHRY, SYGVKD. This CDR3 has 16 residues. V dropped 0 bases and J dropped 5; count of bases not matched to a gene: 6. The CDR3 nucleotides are TGTGCCATCAGTGAGTCAGATTGGGACAGGGGATATGGCTACACCTTC. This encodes CAISESDWDRGYGYTF.

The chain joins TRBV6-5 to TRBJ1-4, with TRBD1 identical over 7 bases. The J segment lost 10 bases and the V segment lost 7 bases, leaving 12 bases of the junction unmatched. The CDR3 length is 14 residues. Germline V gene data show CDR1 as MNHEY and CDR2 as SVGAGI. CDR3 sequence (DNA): TGTGCCAGCATCGGCGAGAGGGGGCGCGGAAAACTGTTTTTT. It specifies CASIGERGRGKLFF.

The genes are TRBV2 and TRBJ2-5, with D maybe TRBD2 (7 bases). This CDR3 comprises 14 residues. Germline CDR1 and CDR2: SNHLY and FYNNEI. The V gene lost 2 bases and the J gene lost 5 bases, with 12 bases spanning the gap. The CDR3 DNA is TGTGCCAGCAGTGAAAGGGGGGGCGTGGAGACCCAGTACTTC. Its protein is CASSERGGVETQYF.